These 5 T cell receptor beta chains originate from one sample sequenced in a study of control samples from healthy donors and cancer patients. Assay used: immunoSEQ multiplex PCR; TCRdb lists only in-frame clones, some missing. The sample shows 150,000 or so clones, 92% of them seen only once. The sample was blood. Every receptor here comes from a woman between 45 and 65 years old in good health.

The genes are TRBV10-1 and TRBJ1-1, with 7 bases identical to TRBD1. From germline, CDR1 is WNHNN and CDR2 SYGVQD (reference sequence). V was clipped by 2 bases and J by 7 bases; unmatched bases: 7. This CDR3 has 14 amino acids. CDR3 protein: CASSEGGQNHEAFF. Here the CDR3 DNA reads TGCGCCAGCAGTGAGGGGGGACAGAATCATGAAGCTTTCTTT.

This clone was detected only once. This sequence joins TRBV28 and TRBJ1-2; the D gene is possibly TRBD1 (5 bases). The CDR3 totals 16 residues. Looked up from germline, CDR1 is MDHEN and CDR2 is SYDVKM. The V end lost 4 bases, the J end lost 0 bases, and 15 bases lay between the germline ends. In DNA, the CDR3 is TGTGCCAGCAGTTCCACCGGGGGGGTTACTAACTATGGCTACACCTTC. Protein product: CASSSTGGVTNYGYTF.

The chain employs TRBV7-2 and TRBJ2-5; D unclear. The length of the CDR3 is 11 residues. Germline loops: CDR1 SGHTA, CDR2 FQGNSA. Trimming stripped 2 bases from V and 3 bases from J, with 1 base between. The CDR3: CASSLKETQYF. The DNA for the CDR3 is TGTGCCAGCAGCTTAAAAGAGACCCAGTACTTC.

The genes are TRBV15 and TRBJ1-1, with a possible D match to TRBD1 (6 bases). Germline V lookup: CDR1 LNHNV, CDR2 YYDKDF (reference sequence). The ends were cut back, 4 bases at V and 1 base at J, with 13 bases in the middle. The CDR3 length is 15 residues. The CDR3 sequence is CATSTPGHGNTEAFF. CDR3 nucleotide sequence: TGTGCCACCAGCACCCCGGGACACGGGAACACTGAAGCTTTCTTT.

The V and J genes are TRBV28 and TRBJ1-6, with TRBD1 identical over 8 bases. CDR1 is MDHEN, CDR2 SYDVKM, per germline. This CDR3 is built from 17 residues. The junction had 8 bases not matched to a gene; V was cut back by 7 bases and J by 0 bases. For the CDR3, the DNA is TGTGCCAGCAACCCAACAGGGGGGGCCTCCTATAATTCACCCCTCCACTTT. Its translation: CASNPTGGASYNSPLHF.